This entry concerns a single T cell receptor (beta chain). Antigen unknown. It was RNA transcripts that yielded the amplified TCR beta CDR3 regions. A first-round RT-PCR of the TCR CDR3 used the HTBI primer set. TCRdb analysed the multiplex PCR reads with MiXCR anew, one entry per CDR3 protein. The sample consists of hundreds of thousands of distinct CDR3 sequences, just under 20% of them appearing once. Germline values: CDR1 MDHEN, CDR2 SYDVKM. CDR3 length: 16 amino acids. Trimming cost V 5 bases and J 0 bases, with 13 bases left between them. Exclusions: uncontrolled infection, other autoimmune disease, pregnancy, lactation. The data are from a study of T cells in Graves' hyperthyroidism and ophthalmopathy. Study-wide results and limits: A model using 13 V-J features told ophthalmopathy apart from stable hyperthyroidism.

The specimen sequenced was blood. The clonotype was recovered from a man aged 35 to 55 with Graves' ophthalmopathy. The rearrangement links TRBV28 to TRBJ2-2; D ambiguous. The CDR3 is CASSPWVRTNTGELFF. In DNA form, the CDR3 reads TGTGCCAGCAGTCCTTGGGTGAGAACGAACACCGGGGAGCTGTTTTTT.